This entry concerns a single T cell receptor beta chain. The sample comes from a study of control samples from healthy donors and cancer patients. The assay was immunoSEQ multiplex PCR, and TCRdb's table has in-frame clones only and misses some. This table has 100,000 to 150,000 clones, more than 85% appearing once. The origin of this receptor is a man between 18 and 29 years old in good health. The specimen was blood.

In DNA, the CDR3 is TGTGCCAGCAGCTTAACCAGCAATCAGCCCCAGCATTTT. Its translation: CASSLTSNQPQHF. This chain links TRBV7-3 with TRBJ1-5; D is ambiguous. The CDR3 is 13 amino acids. Germline V CDR1 and CDR2: SGHTA, FQGTGA. V was trimmed by 0 bases and J by 1 base, leaving 1 base between them.